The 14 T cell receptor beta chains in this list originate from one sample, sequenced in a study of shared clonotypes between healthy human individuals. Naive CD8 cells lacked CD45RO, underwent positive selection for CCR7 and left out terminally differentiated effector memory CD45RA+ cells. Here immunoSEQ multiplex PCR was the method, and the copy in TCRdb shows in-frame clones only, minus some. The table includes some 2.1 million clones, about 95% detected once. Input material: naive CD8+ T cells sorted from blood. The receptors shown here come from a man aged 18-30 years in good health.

This chain's CDR3 is CASSQVEGPYNEQFF. In DNA, the CDR3 is TGCGCCAGCAGCCAAGTGGAGGGACCCTACAATGAGCAGTTCTTC. The chain joins TRBV4-3 to TRBJ2-1; maybe TRBD2 (6 bases). Deletions cut 1 base from V and 2 bases from J, with 9 bases between. CDR1 and CDR2 from the germline V gene are LGHNA and YSLEER. The CDR3 contains 15 residues.

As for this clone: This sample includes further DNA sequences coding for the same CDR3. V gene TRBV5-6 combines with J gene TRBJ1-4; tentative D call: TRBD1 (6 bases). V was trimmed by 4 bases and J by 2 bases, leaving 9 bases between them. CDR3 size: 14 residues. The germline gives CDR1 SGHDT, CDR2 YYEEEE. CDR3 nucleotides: TGTGCCAGCAGCCTGGGGGGCACTAATGAAAAACTGTTTTTT. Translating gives CASSLGGTNEKLFF.

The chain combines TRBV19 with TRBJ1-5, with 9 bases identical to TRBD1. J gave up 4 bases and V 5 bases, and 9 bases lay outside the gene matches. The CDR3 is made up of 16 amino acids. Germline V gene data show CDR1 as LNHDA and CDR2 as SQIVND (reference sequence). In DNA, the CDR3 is TGTGCCAGTAGTTCCGGGACAGGGAACGGTAATCAGCCCCAGCATTTT. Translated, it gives CASSSGTGNGNQPQHF.

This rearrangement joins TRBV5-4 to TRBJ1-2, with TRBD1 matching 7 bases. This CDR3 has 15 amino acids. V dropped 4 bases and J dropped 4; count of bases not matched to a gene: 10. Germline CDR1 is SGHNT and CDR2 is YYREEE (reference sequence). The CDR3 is CASSAYRGYFYGYTF. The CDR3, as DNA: TGTGCCAGCAGCGCGTACAGGGGCTATTTCTATGGCTACACCTTC.

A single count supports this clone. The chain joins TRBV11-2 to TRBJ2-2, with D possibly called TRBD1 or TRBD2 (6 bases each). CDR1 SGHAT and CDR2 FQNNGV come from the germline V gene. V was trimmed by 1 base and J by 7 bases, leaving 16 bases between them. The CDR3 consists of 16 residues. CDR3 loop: CASSLVGGLQIGELFF. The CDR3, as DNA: TGTGCCAGCAGCTTAGTAGGGGGACTGCAAATCGGGGAGCTGTTTTTT.

CDR3 loop: CASSSQGLGSGNTIYF. The CDR3 DNA follows: TGTGCCAGTAGTTCACAGGGATTGGGATCTGGAAACACCATATATTTT. The chain joins TRBV19 to TRBJ1-3, with D possibly being TRBD1 (6 bases). The germline V gene has CDR1 LNHDA and CDR2 SQIVND (reference sequence). The CDR3 is 16 amino acids. V was shortened by 5 bases and J by 1 base, with 15 bases between the two germline ends.

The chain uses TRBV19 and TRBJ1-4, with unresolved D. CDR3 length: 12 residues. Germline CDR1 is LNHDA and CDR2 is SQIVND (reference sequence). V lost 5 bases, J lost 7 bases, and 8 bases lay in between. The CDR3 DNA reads TGTGCCAGTAGTGACCTAGGTGAAAAACTGTTTTTT. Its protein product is CASSDLGEKLFF.

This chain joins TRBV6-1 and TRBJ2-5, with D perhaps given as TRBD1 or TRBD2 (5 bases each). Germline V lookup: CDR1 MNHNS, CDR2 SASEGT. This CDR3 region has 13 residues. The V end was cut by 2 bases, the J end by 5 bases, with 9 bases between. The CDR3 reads CASSEWWGETQYF. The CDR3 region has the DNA TGTGCCAGCAGTGAATGGTGGGGGGAGACCCAGTACTTC.

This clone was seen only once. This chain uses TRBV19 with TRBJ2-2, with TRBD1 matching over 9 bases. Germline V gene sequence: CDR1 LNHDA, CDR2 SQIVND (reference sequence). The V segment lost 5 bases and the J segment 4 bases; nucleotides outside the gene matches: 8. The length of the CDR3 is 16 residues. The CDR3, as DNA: TGTGCCAGTAGTCCTCCGGGACAGGGTGCCACCGGGGAGCTGTTTTTT. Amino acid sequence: CASSPPGQGATGELFF.

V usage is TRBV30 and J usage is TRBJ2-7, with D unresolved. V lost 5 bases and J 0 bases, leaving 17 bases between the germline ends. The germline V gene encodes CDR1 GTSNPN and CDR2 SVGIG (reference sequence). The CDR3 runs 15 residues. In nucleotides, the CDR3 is TGTGCCTGGGGCGGCGGTATGGGTAACTCCTACGAGCAGTACTTC. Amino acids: CAWGGGMGNSYEQYF.

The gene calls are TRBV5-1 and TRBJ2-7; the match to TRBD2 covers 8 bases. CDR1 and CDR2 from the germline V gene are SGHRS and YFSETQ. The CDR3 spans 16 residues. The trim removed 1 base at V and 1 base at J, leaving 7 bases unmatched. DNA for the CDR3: TGCGCCAGCAGCTTGACTGGACTAGCCAGTTCCTACGAGCAGTACTTC. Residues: CASSLTGLASSYEQYF.

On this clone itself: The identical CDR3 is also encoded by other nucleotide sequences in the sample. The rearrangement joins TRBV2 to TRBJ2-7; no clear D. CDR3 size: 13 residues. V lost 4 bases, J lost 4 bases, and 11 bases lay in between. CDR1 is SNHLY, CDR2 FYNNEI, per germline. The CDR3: CASSGGLSYEQYF. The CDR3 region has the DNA TGTGCCAGCAGTGGGGGTCTGAGTTACGAGCAGTACTTC.

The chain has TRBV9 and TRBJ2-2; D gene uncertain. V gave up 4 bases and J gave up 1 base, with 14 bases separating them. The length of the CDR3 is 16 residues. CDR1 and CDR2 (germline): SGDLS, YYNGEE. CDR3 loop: CASSPRSYMNTGELFF. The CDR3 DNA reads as TGTGCCAGCAGCCCAAGGAGCTATATGAACACCGGGGAGCTGTTTTTT.

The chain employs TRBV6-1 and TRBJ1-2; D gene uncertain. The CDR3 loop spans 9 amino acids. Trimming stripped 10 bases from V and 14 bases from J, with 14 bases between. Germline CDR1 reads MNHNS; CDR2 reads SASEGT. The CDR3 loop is CATQLLLTF. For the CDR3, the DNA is TGTGCCACCCAGTTACTGTTAACCTTC.